The clone carrying this TCR beta chain has only a few counts. Its antigen is currently unknown. The sample is drawn from a study of T cells after yellow fever vaccination. On the study more broadly: Low-cell-number fractions underwent preparation using SMART-Seq v4 Ultra Low Input. Study results and caveats: Across the CD4 and CD8 compartments, a small share of clonotypes was present in both.

The germline CDR1 and CDR2 sequences are SNHLY and FYNNEI. Trimming pared 8 bases from V and 5 bases from J, leaving 18 bases between. This CDR3 is 15 amino acids long. TCRdb processed the 5' RACE reads anew with MiXCR; each CDR3 protein has one entry. The sample includes some 350,000 distinct CDR3 sequences, about 4% of them seen just once. The input for sequencing was PBMCs, taken 5 days after the yellow fever booster vaccination. The origin of this receptor is a young man who received the YFV17D yellow fever vaccine. The chain links TRBV2 to TRBJ2-2, with D possibly TRBD2 on 6 matching bases. CDR3 sequence: CASARSGTPTGELFF. Written as DNA, the CDR3 is TGTGCCAGCGCCCGTTCCGGGACTCCGACCGGGGAGCTGTTTTTT.